This T cell receptor beta chain was recorded in a study of regulatory T cells in long-lasting Graves disease. The CDR3 spans 14 residues. V shed 4 bases and J 5 bases; nucleotides not matched to a gene: 6. This clonotype appeared many times. CDR3 regions were amplified by Arm-PCR using iRepertoire HTBI primers to build TCR beta libraries. TCRdb re-called the multiplex PCR reads through MiXCR, storing one row per CDR3 protein. Found here are around 250,000 distinct CDR3 sequences, roughly 18% of them singletons; the top ten hold approximately 14%. As for time point: newly diagnosed GD, antithyroid drugs for less than 3 months. RNA isolated from PBMCs was used to make the TCR library. These data were likewise used in another study, on T cells in Graves' hyperthyroidism and ophthalmopathy. That paper notes: Diagnosis rested on symptoms, serum thyroxine and TRAb, thyroid ultrasound, and orbital computed tomography.

Source: peripheral blood mononuclear cells (PBMCs), taken at new diagnosis, from a patient treated with antithyroid drugs. The TCR originated in a woman under 40 with Graves disease. The V and J genes are TRBV12-3 or TRBV12-4 and TRBJ1-2; 8 bases match TRBD1. The chain's CDR3 is CASSSTGEIYGYTF. CDR3 nucleotide sequence: TGTGCCAGCAGTTCGACAGGGGAAATTTATGGCTACACCTTC.